What follows is one T cell receptor (beta chain) and its context. Using immunoSEQ multiplex PCR, the repertoire was profiled, and TCRdb retains in-frame clones only, with some absent. The sample consists of 150,000 to 200,000 clones, about 85% of them appearing once. The sample comes from a study of blood T cell repertoires in COVID-19. Study-wide context: Samples taken during acute and convalescent COVID-19 were collected in the United States, Italy and Spain.

Germline lookup yields CDR1 KGHSH and CDR2 LQKENI. The CDR3 has 15 residues. J was trimmed by 3 bases and V by 5 bases; bases with no gene match: 7. The gene calls are TRBV18 and TRBJ2-3; 8 bases map to TRBD1. Sequencing input: peripheral blood. The clonotype was recovered from a woman aged 80 or over in a cohort sampled during active or convalescent COVID-19. This CDR3 reads CASSFGQGGTDTQYF. The CDR3, as DNA: TGTGCCAGCTCATTCGGACAGGGAGGAACAGATACGCAGTATTTT.